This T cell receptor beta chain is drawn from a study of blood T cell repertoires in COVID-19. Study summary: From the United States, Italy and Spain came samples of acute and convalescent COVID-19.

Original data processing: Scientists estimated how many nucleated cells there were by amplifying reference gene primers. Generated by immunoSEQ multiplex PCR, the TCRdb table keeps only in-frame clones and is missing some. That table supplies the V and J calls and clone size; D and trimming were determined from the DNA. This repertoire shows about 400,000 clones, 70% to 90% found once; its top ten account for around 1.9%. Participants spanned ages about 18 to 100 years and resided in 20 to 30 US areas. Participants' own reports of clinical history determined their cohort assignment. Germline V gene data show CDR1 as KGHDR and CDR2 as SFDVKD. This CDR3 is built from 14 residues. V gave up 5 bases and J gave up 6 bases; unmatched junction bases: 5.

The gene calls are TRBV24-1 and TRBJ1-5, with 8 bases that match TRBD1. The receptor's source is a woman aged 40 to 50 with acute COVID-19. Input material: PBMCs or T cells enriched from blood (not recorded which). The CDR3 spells CATSAPDRGQPQHF. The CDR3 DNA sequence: TGTGCCACCAGTGCCCCCGACAGGGGTCAGCCCCAGCATTTT.